This record looks at one T cell receptor beta chain sequence and its context. This entry belongs to a study of blood T cell repertoires in COVID-19. Seattle patients were enrolled while actively infected and followed longitudinally. Generated by immunoSEQ multiplex PCR, the TCRdb table keeps only in-frame clones and is missing some. The sample consists of approximately 320,000 clones, around 92% of them appearing once. This clonotype originated in a woman aged 25 to 39 with COVID-19, enrolled during active disease. Sequencing input: peripheral blood.

The CDR3 DNA reads as TGTGCCAGCAGCCCCTCCCAGGGCTACGAGCAGTACTTC. Residues: CASSPSQGYEQYF. The chain uses TRBV4-2 and TRBJ2-7, with D perhaps matching TRBD1 (5 bases). The V gene's germline CDR1 is LGHNA and CDR2 YNFKEQ. There are 13 residues in the CDR3. Trimming removed 4 bases at V and 3 bases at J, with 10 bases between.